This TCR beta chain is from a study of OX40 agonist ivuxolimab in advanced cancers. Generated by immunoSEQ multiplex PCR, the TCRdb table keeps only in-frame clones and is missing some. Among more than 100,000 clones listed, around 87% were seen once. CDR1 SGHNT and CDR2 YENEEA come from the germline V gene. The CDR3 has 15 residues. The V and J ends lost 1 base and 1 base respectively, with 8 bases between them. This TCR derives from an adult with an advanced solid tumor such as melanoma, head and neck, liver or kidney cancer. The rearrangement uses TRBV11-3 and TRBJ2-1, with a weak D call TRBD2 (6 bases). Specimen: CD4+ or CD8+ T cells sorted from blood, collected in a trial of the OX40 agonist ivuxolimab. For the CDR3, the DNA is TGTGCCAGCAGCTTAGTGGCGGGGTCCTACAATGAGCAGTTCTTC. Residues: CASSLVAGSYNEQFF.